The sample holds many counts of the clone carrying this TCR beta chain. The sample belongs to a study of molecular identifiers for immune sequencing clone quantification. Sorted inputs of about 20,000 to 1,000,000 cells, with 10%, 30% or 50% RNA, yielded naive CD8 libraries. Naive CD8 T cells were picked out by sorting for CD8+CD4-CCR7+CD45RA+. Previously described methods with listed TCR primers produced the bulk TCR libraries. TCRdb reanalysed the PCR reads using MiXCR and keeps one entry per CDR3 protein. The sample holds 100,000 or so distinct CDR3 sequences; about 35% are singletons and the top ten take less than 10%. CDR1 MDHEN and CDR2 SYDVKM come from the germline V gene. The J segment lost 3 bases and the V segment lost 6 bases, leaving 8 bases of the junction unmatched. The CDR3 is 15 amino acids.

This clonotype was sampled from a human donor in good health. Some libraries in this study had Jurkat cell RNA spiked in. Material for sequencing was naive CD8+ T cells from blood, with Jurkat cell RNA spiked in. Subset denoted: FACS-sorted CD8+CD4-CCR7+CD45RA+ naive T cells. The chain joins TRBV28 to TRBJ2-7; TRBD2 matches 10 bases. The CDR3 coding sequence is TGTGCCAGCAGCCCCCCTAGCGGGAGCAACTACGAGCAGTACTTC. Protein: CASSPPSGSNYEQYF.